The 15 T cell receptor beta chains reported below all come from one sample, sequenced in a study of T cell responses to AZD1222 COVID-19 vaccine. Assay: immunoSEQ multiplex PCR; the TCRdb copy retains only in-frame clones and omits some. The sample holds 110,000 to 150,000 clones, roughly 90% seen once. The sequencing here drew on peripheral blood, taken on day 0 of AZD1222 vaccination. These receptor sequences come from an adult in good health.

The chain has TRBV6-2 or TRBV6-3 and TRBJ2-1, with a weak D call TRBD1 (7 bases). The CDR3 runs 15 residues. CDR1 and CDR2 (germline): MNHEY, SVGEGT. Deletions cut 6 bases from V and 1 base from J, with 13 bases between. CDR3 in amino acids: CASSKTGRSYNEQFF. CDR3 nucleotides: TGTGCCAGCAGCAAGACAGGGAGGTCCTACAATGAGCAGTTCTTC.

The rearrangement uses TRBV9 and TRBJ1-6; weak D call: TRBD1 (5 bases). The CDR3 spans 17 residues. The V gene lost 0 bases and the J gene lost 0 bases, with 10 bases spanning the gap. Germline CDR1 and CDR2: SGDLS and YYNGEE. The CDR3 sequence is CASSVEDTSSYNSPLHF. CDR3 nucleotide sequence: TGTGCCAGCAGCGTAGAGGACACGAGCTCCTATAATTCACCCCTCCACTTT. Supplemented by reference TRBV9 and TRBJ1-6, the full variable domain reads DSGVTQTPKHLITATGQRVTLRCSPRSGDLSVYWYQQSLDQGLQFLIQYYNGEERAKGNILERFSAQQFPDLHSELNLSSLELGDSALYFCASSVEDTSSYNSPLHFGNGTRLTVT.

The chain couples TRBV24-1 to TRBJ1-4, with 8 bases matching TRBD1. The CDR3 sequence is 16 residues long. CDR1 KGHDR and CDR2 SFDVKD come from the germline V gene. Unmatched junction bases numbered 8, after V lost 2 bases and J lost 7 bases. CDR3: CATSDSATGGSEKLFF. DNA of the CDR3: TGTGCCACCAGTGATTCCGCCACAGGGGGTTCTGAAAAACTGTTTTTT.

The sample holds one count of this clone. This rearrangement joins TRBV30 to TRBJ2-6, with D perhaps TRBD1 (6 bases). V was pared by 8 bases and J by 2 bases, with 13 bases between. There are 14 residues in the CDR3. In germline, CDR1 is GTSNPN, CDR2 SVGIG (reference sequence). CDR3 in amino acids: CAAEEGAGANVLTF. Written as DNA, the CDR3 is TGTGCCGCAGAAGAGGGGGCTGGGGCCAACGTCCTGACTTTC. The variable domain in full, with the rest retrieved from reference TRBV30 and TRBJ2-6, is SQTIHQWPATLVQPVGSPLSLECTVEGTSNPNLYWYRQAAGRGLQLLFYSVGIGQISSEVPQNLSASRPQDRQFILSSKKLLLSDSGFYLCAAEEGAGANVLTFGAGSRLTVL.

This clone was counted a single time. The chain uses TRBV27 and TRBJ2-1, with D perhaps matching TRBD2 (5 bases). V shed 3 bases and J shed 8 bases, with 11 bases lying between them. CDR1 is MNHEY, CDR2 SMNVEV, per germline (reference sequence). This CDR3 spans 13 amino acids. DNA of the CDR3: TGTGCCAGCAGTTTTCCGGGATTAGATGAGCAGTTCTTC. It is translated as CASSFPGLDEQFF.

The chain has TRBV15 and TRBJ1-1; tentative D call: TRBD1 (5 bases). The germline V and J ends were trimmed by 1 base and 11 bases, with 8 bases remaining between them. This CDR3 has 11 amino acids. Germline values: CDR1 LNHNV, CDR2 YYDKDF (reference sequence). CDR3 protein: CATSRGQRAFF. The CDR3 DNA sequence: TGTGCCACCAGCAGAGGACAGAGGGCTTTCTTT.

The rearrangement uses TRBV28 and TRBJ1-4; TRBD1 aligns across 12 bases. The germline CDR1 and CDR2 sequences are MDHEN and SYDVKM. This CDR3 is 15 amino acids long. The junction had 5 bases not matched to a gene; V was cut back by 5 bases and J by 7 bases. CDR3 protein: CASSHGTGGGEKLFF. DNA of the CDR3: TGTGCCAGCAGTCACGGGACAGGGGGCGGTGAAAAACTGTTTTTT.

The chain employs TRBV7-8 and TRBJ1-5; the match to TRBD1 covers 8 bases. The trim removed 6 bases at V and 0 bases at J, leaving 10 bases unmatched. The V gene's germline CDR1 is SGHVS and CDR2 FQNEAQ. CDR3 length: 17 residues. Written as DNA, the CDR3 is TGTGCCAGCAGTCCCAGGGGGCCTCCTTATAGCAATCAGCCCCAGCATTTT. Amino acids: CASSPRGPPYSNQPQHF.

J is TRBJ2-4 and V is TRBV4-2; TRBD2 matches 7 bases. The germline CDR1 and CDR2 sequences are LGHNA and YNFKEQ. CDR3 length equals 15 residues. The V and J ends lost 3 bases and 8 bases, in that order; junction bases with no gene match: 10. CDR3 DNA sequence: TGTGCCAGCAGCCACCGCGGGAGTGACGCGGACATTCAGTACTTC. Protein product: CASSHRGSDADIQYF.

The chain links TRBV3-1 (or the pseudogene TRBV3-2) to TRBJ1-1; D gene ambiguous. Trimming took 4 bases from V and 4 from J, leaving 10 bases between them. From germline, CDR1 is LGHDT and CDR2 YNNKEL (reference sequence). The CDR3 runs to 13 residues. CDR3 in DNA: TGTGCCAGCAGCCCCCCCCCGGGCACTGAAGCTTTCTTT. Its protein is CASSPPPGTEAFF.

This clone was seen only once. This chain connects TRBV9 to TRBJ1-2; D not certain. V dropped 0 bases and J dropped 4 bases, with 10 bases sitting between them. This CDR3 has 14 residues. Germline V CDR1 and CDR2: SGDLS, YYNGEE. CDR3 in amino acids: CASSVGEGAYGYTF. In DNA form, the CDR3 reads TGTGCCAGCAGCGTAGGGGAGGGTGCCTATGGCTACACCTTC. The full variable domain, completed using reference TRBV9 and TRBJ1-2, is DSGVTQTPKHLITATGQRVTLRCSPRSGDLSVYWYQQSLDQGLQFLIQYYNGEERAKGNILERFSAQQFPDLHSELNLSSLELGDSALYFCASSVGEGAYGYTFGSGTRLTVV.

The chain joins TRBV24-1 to TRBJ2-5; 7 bases fit TRBD2. The CDR3 has 12 amino acids. The germline gives CDR1 KGHDR, CDR2 SFDVKD. V lost 9 bases, J lost 5 bases, and 5 bases stayed unmatched. The CDR3 region has the DNA TGTGCCACCCGGGGGGTCGGGGAGACCCAGTACTTC. Translation: CATRGVGETQYF.

This sequence joins TRBV10-3 and TRBJ1-3; 7 bases match TRBD1. V lost 10 bases, J lost 6 bases, and 12 bases stayed unmatched. The CDR3 spans 14 residues. CDR1 is ENHRY, CDR2 SYGVKD, per germline. The chain's CDR3 is CATARGHEENTIYF. CDR3 sequence (DNA): TGTGCCACGGCTAGGGGGCACGAGGAAAACACCATATATTTT.

CDR3 sequence: CASRRGGANEKLFF. DNA for the CDR3: TGTGCCAGCCGCCGGGGGGGAGCTAATGAAAAACTGTTTTTT. The rearrangement joins TRBV28 to TRBJ1-4; weak D call: TRBD1 (5 bases). The CDR3 has 14 amino acids. The germline V gene has CDR1 MDHEN and CDR2 SYDVKM. Trimming stripped 8 bases from V and 3 bases from J, with 13 bases between.

This clone was observed a single time. The rearrangement links TRBV6-5 to TRBJ1-2; D remains unclear. Germline V gives CDR1 MNHEY, CDR2 SVGAGI. V lost 7 bases and J 7 bases, leaving 10 bases between the germline ends. This CDR3 has 11 residues. DNA for the CDR3: TGTGCCAGCACTAGGGCTGGTGGCTACACCTTC. This gives the protein CASTRAGGYTF.